This T cell receptor (beta chain) derives from a study of T cell repertoires in cytomegalovirus infection (dated by TCRdb to about 2019). In the study overall: The peptide stimulations were aimed at well-studied HLA-B-restricted epitopes as well as recently identified HLA-C-restricted CMV epitopes, whose presentation resists viral immunomodulation. The HLA type of each donor mattered for the analysis, because public TCR beta signatures pointed to carriage of CMV infection along with the matching HLA type.

The instrument given in TCRdb is Illumina HiSeq 1500. TCRdb reprocessing: public reads trimmed at Q25 with fastp, clones called with MiXCR, in-frame beta chains kept. Every CDR3 protein is listed once, alongside the most common genes and DNA of its rows. For this sample there are fewer than 1,000,000 distinct CDR3 sequences; about a third appear just once. The ten largest clones add up to roughly an eighth of the sample. Only a few counts were recorded for this clonotype. Its binding antigen is unknown. The sample holds no much larger clone one base away, and base qualities are not on file. The CDR3 sequence holds 15 residues, the cysteine and phenylalanine included. Of all the DNA, just the CDR3 is kept, 45 bases in frame from base 1. Based on the germline V gene (reference sequence), the CDR1 and CDR2 sequences are LNHDA and SQIVND. Here V drops 3 bases and J drops 2 bases, and the junction holds 3 bases not matched to any gene.

Results and caveats for the whole study, not just this receptor: The ex vivo response was dominated by HLA-C-restricted CMV-specific TCR beta clonotypes, which also provided the single most frequent clonotype in two of eight donors. Carriers of CMV infection plus the relevant HLA type were discriminated by the cumulative frequency of public TCR beta family members in the study cohort and in an independent roughly 350-donor cohort.

The treatment or condition tag for this specimen amounts to: in vitro stimulation with specific CMV peptide epitopes to enrich CMV-specific T cells. This TCR was recovered from a human donor in good health (CMV status not recorded). Some clones in this sample may be carry-over from other donors' samples. Sequencing was performed on cultured CD8+ T cells from PBMCs, taken from culture after CMV antigen stimulation. In this chain, TRBV19 is recombined with TRBJ2-1, and 8 junctional nucleotides match TRBD2. The sequenced DNA is TGTGCCAGTAGTATTGCAGCGGGGGCCTACAATGAGCAGTTCTTC. Its translation reads: CASSIAAGAYNEQFF. The variable domain in full, with residues beyond the CDR3 obtained from the reference TRBV19 and TRBJ2-1 genes, is DGGITQSPKYLFRKEGQNVTLSCEQNLNHDAMYWYRQDPGQGLRLIYYSQIVNDFQKGDIAEGYSVSREKKESFPLTVTSAQKNPTAFYLCASSIAAGAYNEQFFGPGTRLTVL.